A single T cell receptor (beta chain) is shown here with its context. Germline loops: CDR1 SQVTM, CDR2 ANQGSEA. V was shortened by 4 bases and J by 8 bases, with 23 bases between the two germline ends. The CDR3 consists of 15 residues. The data derive from a study of blood T cell repertoires in COVID-19. The overall study: The United States, Italy and Spain provided the acute and convalescent COVID-19 samples. PBMCs, B-cell-depleted T cells, or T cells provided the cDNA or gDNA that made up the material.

Per the original methods: Counts of nucleated cells, estimated from reference gene primer amplification, were obtained. Sequenced by immunoSEQ multiplex PCR; TCRdb stores in-frame clones only, minus some. V and J calls and clone size are given by that table; D and trimming were obtained from the DNA. The sample includes around 310,000 clones, around 89% of them seen just once. The sample taken for sequencing was peripheral blood. The J gene is TRBJ1-2, the V gene TRBV29-1; D is perhaps TRBD1 (6 bases). The receptor comes from a woman between 55 and 75 years old with acute or convalescent COVID-19. The CDR3 is CSVGPTGQSARGYTF. CDR3 DNA: TGCAGCGTTGGGCCGACAGGACAAAGCGCTCGGGGCTACACCTTC.